The T cell receptor beta chain under discussion was sequenced for a study of post-analysis software for immune sequencing data (dated by TCRdb to 2014 to 2015). About the full investigation: Disease courses on record covered relapsing-remitting, secondary progressive and progressive-relapsing multiple sclerosis, though some patients had no subtype annotation. The patient repertoires were compared against 11 previously published healthy control repertoires obtained from donors aged about 6 to 28 years. A subset of samples was prepared in parallel using single-end sample barcoding, then pooled and co-amplified after Illumina adapter ligation.

On this clonotype itself: No cognate antigen has been identified for it. Base qualities are not provided; no much larger clone lies one nucleotide away.

The study at large found these results: The multiple sclerosis patient group was slightly younger than the control group. Significantly lower normalized Chao1 diversity was found in multiple sclerosis patients than in controls, suggesting substantial peripheral T-cell clonal expansion. Roughly 5 TRBV segments, including TRBV5-6, TRBV5-1 and TRBV20-1, were significantly more frequent in patients than controls. Strong co-clustering of samples prepared in the same batch was shown by direct clustering with F measure, prompting a batch-effect correction.

The CDR3 spans 13 residues, from the cysteine through the phenylalanine. The retained sequence is limited to the CDR3, 39 bases, with the frame set at the first base. Via the germline V gene, CDR1 is LGHNT and CDR2 FRNRAP. To demonstrate the VDJtools post-analysis software, the study profiled TCR beta repertoires from the peripheral blood of about a dozen young patients with multiple sclerosis. Multiple sclerosis patients were children and adolescents aged about 6 to 16 years. The library was made by PCR. TCRdb records Illumina HiSeq 2500 as the sequencer. To reduce PCR and sequencing biases, unique molecular identifiers were built into the TCR beta cDNA libraries. Roughly 0.5 million cDNA molecules were obtained per 1 to 10 million input T cells, so each molecule approximated one T cell. The patient libraries were prepared and sequenced with the same protocol used for the earlier healthy control dataset. Samples belonging to the same batch were prepared together, multiplexed and sequenced on a shared HiSeq lane. As for the original processing: Raw barcoded reads were processed with MIGEC, and single-read molecular identifier groups were discarded before consensus assembly and CDR3 extraction. Clonotype tables were post-analysed with VDJtools, normalizing diversity by down-sampling all datasets to the smallest sample size. Repertoire overlap clustering matched CDR3 amino acid but not nucleotide sequences to correct batch-related cross-sample contamination. TCRdb passed the public sequencing reads through fastp at Q25 and MiXCR, retaining productive beta sequences. Each CDR3 protein appears once, grouped with its most common genes and DNA. TCRdb's processing, not the authors' own work, is the source of the V and J calls. The sample yields more than 500,000 distinct CDR3 sequences; 30% to 40% were counted once. Of the sample, approximately 6% falls within the top ten clones.

Sequenced: blood. This TCR was sampled from a girl aged 2-17 years with multiple sclerosis. The chain joins TRBV12-5 to TRBJ1-2; no D gene is confidently identified. The CDR3 here reads CVQRAGPRDGYTF. In nucleotide form, the sequence is TGTGTCCAGCGGGCAGGCCCTCGGGATGGCTACACCTTC.